These 18 T cell receptor beta chains were all obtained from the same sample, sequenced in a study of technical replicates of blood from four donors. Profiled with immunoSEQ multiplex PCR; TCRdb holds only in-frame clones, not every one. The table has approximately 13,000 clones, about 85% seen once. Sequencing input: PBMCs. The receptors originated from a human donor in good health.

This sequence joins TRBV2 and TRBJ2-5, with 11 bases lining up with TRBD2. Trimming at V came to 4 bases and at J to 1 base, leaving 2 bases not matched to a gene. The CDR3 is made up of 15 amino acids. Germline V CDR1 and CDR2: SNHLY, FYNNEI. The CDR3 DNA follows: TGTGCCAGCAGTGCGGGACTAGCGGCCCAAGAGACCCAGTACTTC. Residues: CASSAGLAAQETQYF.

The gene calls are TRBV5-1 and TRBJ2-1; 10 bases match TRBD2. V shed 4 bases, J shed 4 bases, and the junction held 5 bases outside the gene matches. The germline V gene encodes CDR1 SGHRS and CDR2 YFSETQ. The CDR3 loop spans 15 amino acids. The CDR3 coding sequence is TGCGCCAGCAGCCAATCTAGCGGGAGTTACAATGAGCAGTTCTTC. It translates to CASSQSSGSYNEQFF.

The CDR3 is CASSTGTSGTGELFF. In DNA, the CDR3 is TGTGCCAGCAGCACCGGGACTAGCGGTACCGGGGAGCTGTTTTTT. The genes are TRBV7-3 and TRBJ2-2; TRBD2 aligns across 11 bases. Germline CDR1 SGHTA, CDR2 FQGTGA. The CDR3 is 15 residues long. V lost 5 bases to trimming and J lost 5 bases; unmatched junction nucleotides: 4.

The rearrangement joins TRBV7-8 to TRBJ2-7; a weak D match, TRBD2 (7 bases). V was pared by 3 bases and J by 2 bases, with 26 bases between. The CDR3 totals 19 residues. Germline lookup yields CDR1 SGHVS and CDR2 FQNEAQ. CDR3 sequence reads: CASSFPLGGRGRATYEQYF. The CDR3 DNA is TGTGCCAGCAGCTTCCCACTAGGGGGGAGGGGACGGGCCACCTACGAGCAGTACTTC. The full variable domain, rest sourced from reference TRBV7-8 and TRBJ2-7, is GAGVSQSPRYKVAKRGQDVALRCDPISGHVSLFWYQQALGQGPEFLTYFQNEAQLDKSGLPSDRFFAERPEGSVSTLKIQRTQQEDSAVYLCASSFPLGGRGRATYEQYFGPGTRLTVT.

This clone came up once. V gene TRBV5-1 combines with J gene TRBJ2-5; possibly TRBD1 for D (5 bases). This CDR3 spans 16 amino acids. V dropped 0 bases and J dropped 5 bases, with 17 bases sitting between them. Germline V gene sequence: CDR1 SGHRS, CDR2 YFSETQ. The CDR3 DNA reads as TGCGCCAGCAGCTTGGTTGCAGGGTTGCAGAGGGAGACCCAGTACTTC. Protein product: CASSLVAGLQRETQYF. Looking up the rest from reference TRBV5-1 and TRBJ2-5 gives the full variable domain: KAGVTQTPRYLIKTRGQQVTLSCSPISGHRSVSWYQQTPGQGLQFLFEYFSETQRNKGNFPGRFSGRQFSNSRSEMNVSTLELGDSALYLCASSLVAGLQRETQYFGPGTRLLVL.

This chain links TRBV28 with TRBJ1-4, with no clear D. Trimming left V 7 bases short and J 0 bases short, with 6 bases between. The CDR3 covers 13 residues. Germline V lookup: CDR1 MDHEN, CDR2 SYDVKM. CDR3 in DNA: TGTGCCAGCATGAGGGCAACTAATGAAAAACTGTTTTTT. It yields the protein CASMRATNEKLFF.

The V and J genes are TRBV6-1 and TRBJ1-2, with D possibly being TRBD1 (5 bases). Germline CDR1 and CDR2: MNHNS and SASEGT. Trimming left V 1 base short and J 5 bases short, with 11 bases between. This CDR3 is 14 amino acids long. CDR3 amino acids: CASSEVAGGYGYTF. For the CDR3, the DNA is TGTGCCAGCAGTGAAGTGGCGGGGGGGTATGGCTACACCTTC.

This sequence joins TRBV19 and TRBJ2-3; 9 nucleotides agree with TRBD2. V was clipped by 6 bases and J by 6 bases; unmatched bases: 4. Germline CDR1 LNHDA, CDR2 SQIVND (reference sequence). This CDR3 contains 13 residues. Written as DNA, the CDR3 is TGTGCCAGTAGCACGGGACTAGCTGATACGCAGTATTTT. This gives the protein CASSTGLADTQYF. Full variable domain (rest looked up from reference TRBV19 and TRBJ2-3): DGGITQSPKYLFRKEGQNVTLSCEQNLNHDAMYWYRQDPGQGLRLIYYSQIVNDFQKGDIAEGYSVSREKKESFPLTVTSAQKNPTAFYLCASSTGLADTQYFGPGTRLTVL.

V usage is TRBV10-3 and J usage is TRBJ1-3; D call uncertain. Per the germline V gene, CDR1 is ENHRY and CDR2 is SYGVKD. This CDR3 is built from 14 residues. Trimming removed 3 bases from V and 1 base from J, with 7 bases in between. This chain's CDR3 is CAISESESGNTIYF. DNA for the CDR3: TGTGCCATCAGTGAATCCGAGTCTGGAAACACCATATATTTT.

The rearrangement uses TRBV6-5 and TRBJ1-2; D may be TRBD1 (5 bases). The germline V gene has CDR1 MNHEY and CDR2 SVGAGI. CDR3 length: 14 residues. V shed 9 bases and J shed 4 bases, with 18 bases lying between them. The CDR3 here is CASGAGISGYGYTF. The CDR3 region has the DNA TGTGCCAGTGGGGCGGGAATCTCTGGCTATGGCTACACCTTC.

The sample holds one count of this clone. V usage is TRBV10-1 and J usage is TRBJ2-5; D is ambiguous. The CDR3 is 16 residues long. The ends were cut back, 0 bases at V and 1 base at J, with 12 bases in the middle. Germline CDR1 reads WNHNN; CDR2 reads SYGVQD (reference sequence). CDR3 nucleotide sequence: TGCGCCAGCAGTGAGTCTGCCCAGGTCGGCCAAGAGACCCAGTACTTC. Encoded protein: CASSESAQVGQETQYF.

This chain connects TRBV2 to TRBJ1-5, with TRBD1 matching over 9 bases. Germline-derived CDR1 and CDR2 are SNHLY and FYNNEI. This CDR3 has 14 amino acids. Trimming took 9 bases from V and 1 from J; bases not matched to a gene: 4. CDR3 nucleotide sequence: TGTGCCAGTAGGGACAGGGTGAGCAATCAGCCCCAGCATTTT. Amino acids: CASRDRVSNQPQHF.

The rearrangement joins TRBV15 to TRBJ2-5, with D possibly TRBD1 on 5 matching bases. The CDR3 is made up of 14 amino acids. Between the trimmed V and J ends, which lost 0 bases and 2 bases, there was a span of 7 bases. Germline assignment: CDR1 LNHNV and CDR2 YYDKDF (reference sequence). The CDR3 here is CATSRDRGQETQYF. CDR3 DNA sequence: TGTGCCACCAGCAGAGATAGGGGTCAAGAGACCCAGTACTTC. The complete variable domain, with remaining parts taken from reference TRBV15 and TRBJ2-5, reads DAMVIQNPRYQVTQFGKPVTLSCSQTLNHNVMYWYQQKSSQAPKLLFHYYDKDFNNEADTPDNFQSRRPNTSFCFLDIRSPGLGDTAMYLCATSRDRGQETQYFGPGTRLLVL.

The rearrangement uses TRBV28 and TRBJ2-5; 8 nucleotides agree with TRBD2. After removal of 0 bases from V and 2 bases from J, the junction contained 5 bases not matched to a gene. The CDR3 has 16 amino acids. Germline-derived CDR1 and CDR2 are MDHEN and SYDVKM. CDR3 in amino acids: CASSLWSSGSQETQYF. The CDR3 DNA is TGTGCCAGCAGTTTATGGTCTAGCGGGTCTCAAGAGACCCAGTACTTC.

This clone was seen just once. The chain is built from TRBV11-2 and TRBJ1-1; D is unresolved. Between the trimmed V and J ends, which lost 4 bases and 3 bases, there was a span of 21 bases. The CDR3 has 17 amino acids. CDR1 is SGHAT and CDR2 is FQNNGV in the germline V gene. CDR3 residues: CASSSPDMGRWDTEAFF. DNA of the CDR3: TGTGCCAGCAGCTCCCCTGACATGGGCAGATGGGACACTGAAGCTTTCTTT.

This clone was found a few times. For the CDR3, the DNA is TGTGCCAGCAGTGAAGAACTAGCGGGAGCACATGAGCAGTTCTTC. It yields the protein CASSEELAGAHEQFF. The chain employs TRBV6-1 and TRBJ2-1, with TRBD2 identical over 11 bases. CDR3 length: 15 residues. The trim removed 1 base at V and 8 bases at J, leaving 4 bases unmatched. Germline lookup yields CDR1 MNHNS and CDR2 SASEGT.

V gene TRBV20-1 combines with J gene TRBJ2-7; no definite D call. V lost 7 bases, J lost 4 bases, and 11 bases lay in between. The CDR3 has 11 residues. Per germline, CDR1 DFQATT and CDR2 SNEGSKA (reference sequence). In DNA, the CDR3 is TGCAGTGTTCTACTTAGTTACGAGCAGTACTTC. Protein: CSVLLSYEQYF.

The chain has TRBV25-1 and TRBJ2-5, with D hard to call. The length of the CDR3 is 13 residues. Germline V gene sequence: CDR1 MGHDK, CDR2 SYGVNS. V shed 6 bases and J shed 2 bases, with 10 bases lying between them. The CDR3 nucleotides read TGTGCCAGCAGCAGGCCGGAACAAGAGACCCAGTACTTC. This sequence encodes CASSRPEQETQYF.